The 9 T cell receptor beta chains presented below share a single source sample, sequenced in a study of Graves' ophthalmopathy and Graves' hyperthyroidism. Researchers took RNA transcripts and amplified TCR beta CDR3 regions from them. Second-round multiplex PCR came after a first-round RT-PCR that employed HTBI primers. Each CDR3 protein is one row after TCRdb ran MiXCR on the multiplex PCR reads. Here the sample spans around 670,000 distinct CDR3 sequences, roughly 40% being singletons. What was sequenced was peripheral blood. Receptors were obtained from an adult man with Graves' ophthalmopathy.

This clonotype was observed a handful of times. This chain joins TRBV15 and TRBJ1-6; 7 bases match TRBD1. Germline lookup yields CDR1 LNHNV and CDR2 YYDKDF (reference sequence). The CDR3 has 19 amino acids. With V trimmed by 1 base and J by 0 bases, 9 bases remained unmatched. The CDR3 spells CATSRVKPGQSSYNSPLHF. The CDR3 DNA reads TGTGCCACCAGCAGAGTTAAACCGGGACAGAGCTCCTATAATTCACCCCTCCACTTT.

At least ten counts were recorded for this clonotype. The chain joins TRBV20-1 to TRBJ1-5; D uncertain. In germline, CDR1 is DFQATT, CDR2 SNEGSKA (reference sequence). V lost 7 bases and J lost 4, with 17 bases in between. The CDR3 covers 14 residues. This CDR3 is CSVPQSMGNQPQHF. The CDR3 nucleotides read TGCAGTGTTCCGCAGTCCATGGGGAATCAGCCCCAGCATTTT.

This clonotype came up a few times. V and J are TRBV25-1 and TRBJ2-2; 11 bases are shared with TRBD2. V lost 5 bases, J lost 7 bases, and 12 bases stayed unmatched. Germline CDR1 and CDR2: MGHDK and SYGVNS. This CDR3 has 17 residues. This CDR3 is CASSSLAGGFRNGELFF. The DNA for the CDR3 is TGTGCCAGCAGTTCCTTAGCGGGGGGGTTTCGTAACGGGGAGCTGTTTTTT.

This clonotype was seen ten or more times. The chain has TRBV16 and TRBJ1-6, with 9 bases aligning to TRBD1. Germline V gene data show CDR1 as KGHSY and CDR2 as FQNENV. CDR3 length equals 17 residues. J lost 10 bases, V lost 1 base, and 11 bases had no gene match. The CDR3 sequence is CASSQFGQGQVRSPLHF. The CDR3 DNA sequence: TGTGCCAGCAGCCAATTCGGACAGGGGCAGGTTCGATCACCCCTCCACTTT.

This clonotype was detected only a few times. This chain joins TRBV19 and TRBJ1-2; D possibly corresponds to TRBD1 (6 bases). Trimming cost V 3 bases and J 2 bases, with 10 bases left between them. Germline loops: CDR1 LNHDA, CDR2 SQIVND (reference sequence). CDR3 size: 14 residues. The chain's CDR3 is CASSMDSLNYGYTF. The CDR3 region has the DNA TGTGCCAGTAGTATGGACAGCTTGAACTATGGCTACACCTTC.

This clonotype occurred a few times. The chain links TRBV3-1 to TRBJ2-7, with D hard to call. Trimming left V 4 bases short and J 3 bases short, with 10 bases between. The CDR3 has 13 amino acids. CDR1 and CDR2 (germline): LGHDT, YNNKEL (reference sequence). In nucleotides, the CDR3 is TGTGCCAGCAGCCTTGTGACCCTCTACGAGCAGTACTTC. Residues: CASSLVTLYEQYF.

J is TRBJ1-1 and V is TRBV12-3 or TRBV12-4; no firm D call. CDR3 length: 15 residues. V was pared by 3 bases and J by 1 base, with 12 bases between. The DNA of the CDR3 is TGTGCCAGCAGTTTTTATTCAGAAAAGAACACTGAAGCTTTCTTT. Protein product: CASSFYSEKNTEAFF.

CDR3 in DNA: TGTGCCAGCAGCTATCTAGACAGGCTGAACACTGAAGCTTTCTTT. Amino acid sequence: CASSYLDRLNTEAFF. The chain uses TRBV11-2 and TRBJ1-1, with a tentative D call TRBD1 (6 bases). V was cut by 4 bases and J by 0 bases, with 12 bases left in between. The CDR3 spans 15 residues. Germline V lookup: CDR1 SGHAT, CDR2 FQNNGV.

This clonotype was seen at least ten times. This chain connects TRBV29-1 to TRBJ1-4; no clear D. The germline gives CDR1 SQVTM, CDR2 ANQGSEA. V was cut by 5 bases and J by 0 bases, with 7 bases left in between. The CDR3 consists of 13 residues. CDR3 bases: TGCAGCGTTATTGTTCCAACTAATGAAAAACTGTTTTTT. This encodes CSVIVPTNEKLFF.